These 28 T cell receptor beta chains originate from one sample sequenced in a study of T cell repertoires in Merkel cell carcinoma. Sequenced by immunoSEQ multiplex PCR; TCRdb stores in-frame clones only, minus some. The sample lists around 14,000 clones, roughly 80% occurring once. The sequenced sample was tumor tissue. The source of these receptors is an adult with Merkel cell carcinoma.

The V call is TRBV27, the J call TRBJ2-2; D may be TRBD2 (5 bases). Deletions cut 7 bases from V and 6 bases from J, with 12 bases between. Germline CDR1 reads MNHEY; CDR2 reads SMNVEV (reference sequence). The CDR3 totals 13 residues. The CDR3 region has the DNA TGTGCCAGCACCCCTCGGGGTGCCGGGGAGCTGTTTTTT. Translated: CASTPRGAGELFF.

This clone was detected only a few times. The J gene is TRBJ1-5, the V gene TRBV7-9; TRBD1 agrees at 7 bases. The ends lost 1 base at V and 2 bases at J; junction bases unmatched: 5. The germline gives CDR1 SEHNR, CDR2 FQNEAQ (reference sequence). The CDR3 sequence is 16 residues long. The CDR3 region is CASSLGAGGGNQPQHF. CDR3 bases: TGTGCCAGCAGCTTAGGGGCAGGGGGAGGCAATCAGCCCCAGCATTTT. Variable domain in full (rest from reference TRBV7-9 and TRBJ1-5): DTGVSQNPRHKITKRGQNVTFRCDPISEHNRLYWYRQTLGQGPEFLTYFQNEAQLEKSRLLSDRFSAERPKGSFSTLEIQRTEQGDSAMYLCASSLGAGGGNQPQHFGDGTRLSIL.

The rearrangement links TRBV28 to TRBJ2-5; D is perhaps TRBD2 (6 bases). Per germline, CDR1 MDHEN and CDR2 SYDVKM. Trimming took 8 bases from V and 5 from J, leaving 15 bases between them. There are 13 residues in the CDR3. CDR3 in amino acids: CASGGFAEETQYF. In DNA, the CDR3 is TGTGCCAGCGGGGGGTTTGCGGAGGAGACCCAGTACTTC.

The V call is TRBV11-3, the J call TRBJ2-1, with D perhaps assigned TRBD1 or TRBD2 (5 bases each). Germline CDR1 reads SGHNT; CDR2 reads YENEEA. Trimming removed 4 bases from V and 3 bases from J, with 10 bases in between. The CDR3 runs to 14 residues. The CDR3 loop reads CASSSRDGYNEQFF. The CDR3 nucleotides read TGTGCCAGCAGCTCCCGGGACGGCTACAATGAGCAGTTCTTC. The full variable domain, completed using reference TRBV11-3 and TRBJ2-1, is EAGVVQSPRYKIIEKKQPVAFWCNPISGHNTLYWYLQNLGQGPELLIRYENEEAVDDSQLPKDRFSAERLKGVDSTLKIQPAELGDSAVYLCASSSRDGYNEQFFGPGTRLTVL.

The chain carries TRBV11-3 and TRBJ1-1; D not certain. The CDR3 runs 15 residues. V gave up 4 bases and J gave up 5 bases, with 17 bases separating them. CDR1 and CDR2 from the germline V gene are SGHNT and YENEEA. The CDR3 sequence: CASSSPRLVGTEAFF. The CDR3, as DNA: TGTGCCAGCAGCTCCCCACGGCTAGTAGGGACTGAAGCTTTCTTT.

This chain joins TRBV9 and TRBJ1-1, with D hard to call. The CDR3 spans 13 residues. V lost 0 bases, J lost 1 base, and 4 bases lay in between. Germline CDR1 and CDR2: SGDLS and YYNGEE. CDR3 sequence reads: CASSVDQNTEAFF. The CDR3 region has the DNA TGTGCCAGCAGCGTAGACCAGAACACTGAAGCTTTCTTT.

V usage is TRBV2 and J usage is TRBJ1-2, with D possibly matching TRBD1 (5 bases). The V end lost 8 bases, the J end lost 5 bases, and 6 bases lay between the germline ends. Looked up from germline, CDR1 is SNHLY and CDR2 is FYNNEI. The CDR3 is 10 residues long. The CDR3 region is CASGTYGYTF. DNA for the CDR3: TGTGCCAGCGGGACGTATGGCTACACCTTC.

The genes are TRBV4-1 and TRBJ1-5; perhaps TRBD1 as D (6 bases). The CDR3 extends over 16 amino acids. Germline V gene lookup returns CDR1 MGHRA and CDR2 YSYEKL. The V end lost 0 bases, the J end lost 0 bases, and 9 bases lay between the germline ends. This CDR3 is CASSQEGHLSNQPQHF. The CDR3 bases are TGCGCCAGCAGCCAAGAGGGACATCTTAGCAATCAGCCCCAGCATTTT.

This sequence joins TRBV19 and TRBJ2-7; TRBD1 is a possible D gene (6 bases). V was shortened by 5 bases and J by 3 bases, with 14 bases between the two germline ends. Looked up from germline, CDR1 is LNHDA and CDR2 is SQIVND (reference sequence). The CDR3 sequence is 14 residues long. The CDR3 DNA sequence: TGTGCCAGTAGTCTGGAGACAGGCAACTACGAGCAGTACTTC. Translated, it gives CASSLETGNYEQYF.

CDR3: CATSRGAGGRTDTQYF. The CDR3, as DNA: TGTGCCACCAGCAGAGGGGCGGGGGGGCGCACAGATACGCAGTATTTT. The chain uses TRBV15 and TRBJ2-3, with 9 nucleotides matching TRBD2. Germline lookup yields CDR1 LNHNV and CDR2 YYDKDF (reference sequence). The CDR3 runs to 16 residues. The trim removed 1 base at V and 1 base at J, leaving 3 bases unmatched. The full variable domain, with the rest looked up from reference TRBV15 and TRBJ2-3, is DAMVIQNPRYQVTQFGKPVTLSCSQTLNHNVMYWYQQKSSQAPKLLFHYYDKDFNNEADTPDNFQSRRPNTSFCFLDIRSPGLGDTAMYLCATSRGAGGRTDTQYFGPGTRLTVL.

The gene calls are TRBV7-6 and TRBJ2-1; D could derive from TRBD1 or TRBD2 (5 bases each). CDR1 and CDR2 from the germline V gene are SGHVS and FNYEAQ. The CDR3 runs 16 residues. V was pared by 6 bases and J by 0 bases, with 15 bases between. CDR3: CASRRDRLSSYNEQFF. The DNA for the CDR3 is TGTGCCAGCAGAAGGGACCGACTTAGCTCCTACAATGAGCAGTTCTTC.

Here the CDR3 DNA reads TGTGCCAGCAGTTCCCCCAGGGCAGGGAACACTGAAGCTTTCTTT. Its translation is CASSSPRAGNTEAFF. The rearrangement uses TRBV6-5 and TRBJ1-1, with a tentative D call TRBD1 (5 bases). The CDR3 is 15 amino acids. Germline V gene data show CDR1 as MNHEY and CDR2 as SVGAGI. V dropped 4 bases and J dropped 1 base, with 13 bases sitting between them.

The chain recombines TRBV3-1 (or the pseudogene TRBV3-2) with TRBJ1-3; D ambiguous. V was trimmed by 7 bases and J by 2 bases, leaving 12 bases between them. Germline V lookup: CDR1 LGHDT, CDR2 YNNKEL (reference sequence). CDR3 length: 14 amino acids. CDR3 amino acids: CASTLGRAGNTIYF. The CDR3 DNA reads as TGTGCCAGCACCTTAGGGAGGGCTGGAAACACCATATATTTT.

V and J are TRBV27 and TRBJ2-7, with a weak D call TRBD1 (5 bases). V was cut by 6 bases and J by 0 bases, with 12 bases left in between. This CDR3 spans 14 amino acids. Germline assignment: CDR1 MNHEY and CDR2 SMNVEV (reference sequence). The CDR3 DNA reads as TGTGCCAGCAGGAACAACAGGTACTCCTACGAGCAGTACTTC. It specifies CASRNNRYSYEQYF.

The chain joins TRBV11-1 to TRBJ2-3; possible D gene TRBD2, 5 bases. Trimming took 1 base from V and 10 from J, leaving 18 bases between them. The CDR3 spans 15 residues. Germline CDR1 is SGHAT and CDR2 is FQDESV (reference sequence). CDR3 region: CASSLVGAPSGSQYF. The CDR3 coding sequence is TGTGCCAGCAGCTTAGTGGGAGCGCCGAGTGGTTCGCAGTATTTT.

This chain connects TRBV19 to TRBJ1-2; D is uncertain. The CDR3 length is 11 residues. Germline V lookup: CDR1 LNHDA, CDR2 SQIVND (reference sequence). Trimming stripped 4 bases from V and 7 bases from J, with 7 bases between. The CDR3 sequence: CASSKKGGYTF. The CDR3 DNA reads as TGTGCCAGTAGTAAGAAGGGTGGCTACACCTTC.

V gene TRBV12-3 or TRBV12-4 combines with J gene TRBJ1-5; D may be TRBD1 (5 bases). Trimming cost V 6 bases and J 4 bases, with 10 bases left between them. The CDR3 spans 13 residues. CDR3 in amino acids: CASRLTVNQPQHF. The CDR3 DNA reads TGTGCCAGCAGATTGACAGTAAATCAGCCCCAGCATTTT.

The count of this clone is one. The rearrangement joins TRBV5-6 to TRBJ1-2; possible D gene TRBD1, 5 bases. CDR1 is SGHDT, CDR2 YYEEEE, per germline. The CDR3 has 14 residues. V lost 4 bases and J 0 bases, leaving 10 bases between the germline ends. Here the CDR3 reads CASSPGGANYGYTF. The CDR3 DNA reads as TGTGCCAGCAGCCCCGGGGGGGCTAACTATGGCTACACCTTC.

The rearrangement links TRBV5-6 to TRBJ2-7; TRBD1 might be the D (6 bases). The CDR3 has 16 amino acids. The V end lost 2 bases, the J end lost 9 bases, and 24 bases lay between the germline ends. The germline CDR1 and CDR2 sequences are SGHDT and YYEEEE. CDR3 nucleotide sequence: TGTGCCAGCAGCTTAATTTCGGACAGTGTTAAGGTGTGGCAGTACTTC. This gives the protein CASSLISDSVKVWQYF.

This chain connects TRBV2 to TRBJ2-7; the D gene could be TRBD1 or TRBD2 (6 bases each). V dropped 5 bases and J dropped 6 bases, with 17 bases sitting between them. This CDR3 has 14 amino acids. Germline CDR1 and CDR2: SNHLY and FYNNEI. The CDR3 reads CASSSEGEFSEQYF. The CDR3 DNA is TGTGCCAGCAGTTCGGAGGGGGAATTCTCCGAGCAGTACTTC.

V and J are TRBV11-3 and TRBJ2-7; D is perhaps TRBD2 (6 bases). Between the trimmed V and J ends, which lost 0 bases and 7 bases, there was a span of 10 bases. This CDR3 has 13 amino acids. In germline, CDR1 is SGHNT, CDR2 YENEEA. The CDR3 is CASSLEGGKEQYF. The CDR3 region has the DNA TGTGCCAGCAGCTTAGAGGGGGGTAAAGAGCAGTACTTC.

The chain has TRBV11-1 and TRBJ2-7, with D unresolved. The germline gives CDR1 SGHAT, CDR2 FQDESV (reference sequence). The CDR3 is made up of 15 amino acids. The germline V and J ends were trimmed by 1 base and 2 bases, with 12 bases remaining between them. The CDR3 coding sequence is TGTGCCAGCAGCTTAGAAGGTCCTCCAACCTACGAGCAGTACTTC. Amino acids: CASSLEGPPTYEQYF.

J is TRBJ2-2 and V is TRBV5-4; the match to TRBD1 covers 8 bases. The germline gives CDR1 SGHNT, CDR2 YYREEE (reference sequence). Trimming removed 3 bases from V and 8 bases from J; junction bases left unmatched: 18. The CDR3 is made up of 18 amino acids. The DNA of the CDR3 is TGTGCCAGCAGCTCCAACCTCCATGGACAGGGTCTTTCGGGGGAGCTGTTTTTT. Its translation is CASSSNLHGQGLSGELFF. Supplemented by reference TRBV5-4 and TRBJ2-2, the full variable domain reads ETGVTQSPTHLIKTRGQQVTLRCSSQSGHNTVSWYQQALGQGPQFIFQYYREEENGRGNFPPRFSGLQFPNYSSELNVNALELDDSALYLCASSSNLHGQGLSGELFFGEGSRLTVL.

The V and J genes are TRBV7-8 and TRBJ1-5, with D perhaps matching TRBD1 (5 bases). CDR1 SGHVS and CDR2 FQNEAQ come from the germline V gene. V was pared by 4 bases and J by 7 bases, with 20 bases between. CDR3 size: 16 residues. CDR3 amino acids: CASSSSGGGLGQPQHF. In DNA form, the CDR3 reads TGTGCCAGCAGCTCCTCTGGCGGGGGGTTAGGGCAGCCCCAGCATTTT.

The chain recombines TRBV27 with TRBJ2-1; TRBD2 matches 10 bases. This CDR3 is built from 15 residues. Germline loops: CDR1 MNHEY, CDR2 SMNVEV (reference sequence). V lost 3 bases, J lost 4 bases, and 3 bases stayed unmatched. CDR3 sequence reads: CASSLEAGGYNEQFF. In nucleotides, the CDR3 is TGTGCCAGCAGTTTGGAAGCGGGGGGGTACAATGAGCAGTTCTTC.

The chain is built from TRBV6-5 and TRBJ1-4; 9 nucleotides line up with TRBD1. The CDR3 loop spans 15 amino acids. CDR1 and CDR2 from the germline V gene are MNHEY and SVGAGI. After removal of 2 bases from V and 7 bases from J, the junction contained 5 bases not matched to a gene. The CDR3 region is CASSYGQGTGEKLFF. The CDR3 DNA sequence: TGTGCCAGCAGTTACGGACAGGGGACGGGTGAAAAACTGTTTTTT.

This clone was counted between two and nine times. The chain uses TRBV18 and TRBJ1-3, with D possibly being TRBD1 (5 bases). Germline loops: CDR1 KGHSH, CDR2 LQKENI. The CDR3 extends over 15 amino acids. The ends were cut back, 2 bases at V and 0 bases at J, with 8 bases in the middle. CDR3 sequence reads: CASSPGQGSGNTIYF. In DNA form, the CDR3 reads TGTGCCAGCTCACCAGGGCAGGGCTCTGGAAACACCATATATTTT.

There are a few counts of this clone. The chain combines TRBV4-1 with TRBJ2-5; D remains unclear. Germline-derived CDR1 and CDR2 are MGHRA and YSYEKL. The CDR3 is 15 amino acids. V shed 3 bases and J shed 4 bases, with 15 bases lying between them. In DNA, the CDR3 is TGCGCCAGCAGCCAGAATCGAGCAGGCCCAGAGACCCAGTACTTC. It codes for CASSQNRAGPETQYF.